This T cell receptor beta chain was found in a study of shared clonotypes between healthy human individuals. This CDR3 region has 15 residues. Germline V gene sequence: CDR1 LNHNV, CDR2 YYDKDF (reference sequence). V lost 3 bases to trimming and J lost 3 bases, with 14 bases between them. The naive CD8 subset, CD45RO-negative cells positively selected for CCR7, excluded terminally differentiated effector memory CD45RA+ cells. Data came from immunoSEQ multiplex PCR; TCRdb stores just in-frame clones and leaves some out. This table holds about 2 million clones, about 95% found once. This TCR was sampled from a man in his late teens or twenties in good health. The rearrangement uses TRBV15 and TRBJ1-1; D is possibly TRBD1 (5 bases). Sequencing used naive CD8+ T cells sorted from blood. In DNA, the CDR3 is TGTGCCACCAGCAGTATGACGGAAGGGGACACTGAAGCTTTCTTT. This encodes CATSSMTEGDTEAFF.